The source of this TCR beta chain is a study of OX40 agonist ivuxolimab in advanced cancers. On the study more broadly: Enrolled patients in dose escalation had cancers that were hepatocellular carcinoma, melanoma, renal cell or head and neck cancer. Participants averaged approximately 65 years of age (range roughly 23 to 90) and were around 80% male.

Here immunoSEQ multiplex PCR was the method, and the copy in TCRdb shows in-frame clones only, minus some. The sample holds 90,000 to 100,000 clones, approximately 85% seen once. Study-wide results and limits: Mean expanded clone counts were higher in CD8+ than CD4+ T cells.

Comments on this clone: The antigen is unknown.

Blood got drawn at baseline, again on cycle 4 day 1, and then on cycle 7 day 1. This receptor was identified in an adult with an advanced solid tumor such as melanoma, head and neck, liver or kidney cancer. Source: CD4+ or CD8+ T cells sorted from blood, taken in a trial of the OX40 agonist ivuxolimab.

The CDR3 DNA reads as TGTGCCAGCAGCGTAGGGGACTACCGCACAGATACGCAGTATTTT. Residues: CASSVGDYRTDTQYF. V is TRBV9 and J is TRBJ2-3; the match to TRBD2 covers 7 bases. Germline-derived CDR1 and CDR2 are SGDLS and YYNGEE. This CDR3 has 15 amino acids. J lost 1 base, V lost 0 bases, and 2 bases had no gene match.